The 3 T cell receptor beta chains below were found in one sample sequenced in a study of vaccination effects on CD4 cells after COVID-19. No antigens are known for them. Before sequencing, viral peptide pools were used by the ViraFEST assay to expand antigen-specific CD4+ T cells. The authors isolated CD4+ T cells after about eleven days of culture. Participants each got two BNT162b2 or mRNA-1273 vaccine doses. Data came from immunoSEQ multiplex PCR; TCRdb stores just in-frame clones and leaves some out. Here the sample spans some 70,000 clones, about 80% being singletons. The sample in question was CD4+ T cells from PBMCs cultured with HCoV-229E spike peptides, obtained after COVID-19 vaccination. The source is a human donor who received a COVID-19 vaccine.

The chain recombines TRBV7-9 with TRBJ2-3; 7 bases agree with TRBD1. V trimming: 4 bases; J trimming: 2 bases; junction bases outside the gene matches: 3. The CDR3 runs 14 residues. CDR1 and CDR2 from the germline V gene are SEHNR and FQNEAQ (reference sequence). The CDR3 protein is CASSSDRSTDTQYF. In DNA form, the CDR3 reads TGTGCCAGCAGCTCGGACAGGTCCACAGATACGCAGTATTTT.

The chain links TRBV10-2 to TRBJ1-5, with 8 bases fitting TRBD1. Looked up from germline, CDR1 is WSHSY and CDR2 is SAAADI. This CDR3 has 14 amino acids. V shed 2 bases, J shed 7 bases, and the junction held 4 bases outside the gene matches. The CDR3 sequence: CASSETGGTQPQHF. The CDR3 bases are TGCGCCAGCAGTGAGACAGGGGGGACACAGCCCCAGCATTTT.

The CDR3, as DNA: TGTGCCAGCACGCCGACAGGGTCGAATGAGCAGTTCTTC. It is translated as CASTPTGSNEQFF. The genes are TRBV12-3 or TRBV12-4 and TRBJ2-1; 7 bases agree with TRBD1. This CDR3 region has 13 residues. With V trimmed by 7 bases and J by 7 bases, 7 bases remained unmatched.